The rows below give T cell receptor beta chains drawn from one sample of a study of cytomegalovirus exposure and HLA in healthy donors. The method was immunoSEQ multiplex PCR; TCRdb's version includes in-frame clones alone and lacks a portion of them. Here the sample spans approximately 300,000 clones, about 85% being singletons. The sample comprised PBMCs. These receptor sequences come from a woman in her twenties or thirties in good health and CMV-seropositive. Each CDR3 is given with its conserved first and last residue. Fields, in order: clone size, D gene, V gene, J gene, CDR3 protein, CDR3 DNA. A D gene is named only where the DNA matches it firmly. Only some rows state a clone size, as once, few, many or a class for expanded clones.

NA,NA,TRBV4-3,TRBJ1-2,CASSQDGSGRQGYTF,TGCGCCAGCAGCCAAGATGGTTCGGGGCGCCAAGGCTACACCTTC
once,TRBD2,TRBV9,TRBJ2-3,CASSLGRTRDTDTQYF,TGTGCCAGCAGTCTCGGCAGGACTAGGGACACAGATACGCAGTATTTT
once,NA,TRBV27,TRBJ2-5,CASSLSQGRETQYF,TGTGCCAGCAGTTTAAGTCAGGGCCGGGAGACCCAGTACTTC
NA,NA,TRBV18,TRBJ2-6,CASSPPGPAGANVLTF,TGTGCCAGCTCACCACCGGGACCTGCTGGGGCCAACGTCCTGACTTTC
NA,NA,TRBV4-1,TRBJ1-1,CASSQGIGTEAFF,TGCGCCAGCAGCCAGGGCATTGGGACTGAAGCTTTCTTT
NA,NA,TRBV4-3,TRBJ1-4,CASSLTPEGGGEKLFF,TGCGCCAGCAGCCTCACCCCAGAGGGGGGGGGTGAAAAACTGTTTTTT
NA,TRBD2,TRBV19,TRBJ2-3,CASSLGTSGKSTDTQYF,TGTGCCAGTAGTTTAGGGACTAGCGGGAAGAGCACAGATACGCAGTATTTT
NA,NA,TRBV4-1,TRBJ2-3,CASSQDSGGGPSTDTQYF,TGCGCCAGCAGCCAAGATTCAGGGGGAGGGCCTAGCACAGATACGCAGTATTTT
NA,NA,TRBV27,TRBJ1-2,CASRDHYGYTF,TGTGCCAGCAGAGACCACTATGGCTACACCTTC
NA,TRBD2,TRBV6-5,TRBJ2-4,CASTGGGGNIQYF,TGTGCCAGCACCGGCGGCGGGGGGAACATTCAGTACTTC
NA,TRBD2,TRBV28,TRBJ2-5,CASSFPGLAWRQETQYF,TGTGCCAGCAGTTTCCCGGGACTAGCGTGGAGGCAAGAGACCCAGTACTTC
NA,TRBD1,TRBV9,TRBJ1-1,CASSVTGGVTANTEAFF,TGTGCCAGCAGCGTAACAGGGGGTGTTACCGCAAACACTGAAGCTTTCTTT
once,NA,TRBV28,TRBJ1-2,CASSLRVTYGYTF,TGTGCCAGCAGTTTAAGGGTCACCTATGGCTACACCTTC
NA,TRBD1,TRBV5-4,TRBJ1-1,CASSWDSGTEAFF,TGTGCCAGCAGCTGGGACAGTGGCACTGAAGCTTTCTTT
NA,NA,TRBV5-1,TRBJ2-7,CASSSTPQGYEQYF,TGCGCCAGCAGCTCAACCCCCCAAGGTTACGAGCAGTACTTC
NA,NA,TRBV30,TRBJ1-4,CAWSMRSNEKLFF,TGTGCCTGGAGTATGCGCTCAAATGAAAAACTGTTTTTT
NA,NA,TRBV19,TRBJ2-2,CASSIQDRWLSGELFF,TGTGCCAGTAGTATCCAAGACAGGTGGCTCTCCGGGGAGCTGTTTTTT
NA,NA,TRBV6-6,TRBJ1-4,CASTVTPATNEKLFF,TGTGCCAGCACGGTGACACCGGCAACTAATGAAAAACTGTTTTTT
once,TRBD1,TRBV29-1,TRBJ2-5,CSAKHRQGPWGETQYF,TGCAGCGCTAAACATAGACAGGGACCCTGGGGGGAGACCCAGTACTTC
few,TRBD1,TRBV27,TRBJ1-6,CASSLGQGFGSPLHF,TGTGCCAGCAGTTTAGGACAGGGTTTCGGATCACCCCTCCACTTT
NA,NA,TRBV5-1,TRBJ2-5,CASSLAIDGETQYF,TGCGCCAGCAGCTTGGCAATTGACGGGGAGACCCAGTACTTC
NA,TRBD2,TRBV19,TRBJ2-1,CASSRGLAASYNEQFF,TGTGCCAGTAGCCGCGGACTAGCGGCCTCCTACAATGAGCAGTTCTTC
few,NA,TRBV25-1,TRBJ1-5,CASSDQVGMPQHF,TGTGCCAGCAGTGACCAAGTTGGGATGCCCCAGCATTTT
NA,NA,TRBV28,TRBJ1-2,CASSFSMGYGYTF,TGTGCCAGCAGTTTCTCCATGGGGTATGGCTACACCTTC
NA,TRBD2,TRBV4-2,TRBJ2-2,CASSLGLAGGELFF,TGTGCCAGCAGCCTGGGACTAGCTGGCGGGGAGCTGTTTTTT
NA,NA,TRBV5-6,TRBJ2-1,CASSLANEQFF,TGTGCCAGCAGCTTGGCCAATGAGCAGTTCTTC
NA,NA,TRBV15,TRBJ2-7,CATSNWETGKGYEQYF,TGTGCCACCAGCAATTGGGAAACAGGAAAAGGCTACGAGCAGTACTTC
NA,TRBD1,TRBV9,TRBJ2-2,CASSVGTGGVAGELFF,TGTGCCAGCAGCGTGGGGACAGGGGGAGTTGCCGGGGAGCTGTTTTTT
NA,TRBD2,TRBV14,TRBJ2-1,CASSQEPAGSSYNEQFF,TGTGCCAGCAGCCAAGAACCAGCGGGGAGCTCCTACAATGAGCAGTTCTTC
NA,TRBD1,TRBV29-1,TRBJ2-3,CSVNGGGDRATDTQYF,TGCAGCGTGAATGGGGGTGGGGACAGGGCTACAGATACGCAGTATTTT
NA,NA,TRBV7-9,TRBJ2-7,CASSLQESSYEQYF,TGTGCCAGCAGCTTACAGGAGAGCTCCTACGAGCAGTACTTC
NA,NA,TRBV5-1,TRBJ2-3,CASSFPSGTQYF,TGCGCCAGCAGCTTTCCGAGCGGAACGCAGTATTTT
NA,NA,TRBV27,TRBJ1-2,CASSLRPSGSLGGYTF,TGTGCCAGCAGTTTAAGGCCCTCAGGCAGTCTAGGAGGCTACACCTTC
NA,NA,TRBV6-5,TRBJ1-1,CASTSGTRTEAFF,TGTGCCAGCACCTCCGGGACGAGGACTGAAGCTTTCTTT
NA,NA,TRBV10-3,TRBJ2-1,CAISGVKSGNEQFF,TGTGCCATCAGTGGGGTGAAGTCAGGGAATGAGCAGTTCTTC
NA,NA,TRBV4-3,TRBJ2-7,CASSQDWEAGHEQYF,TGCGCCAGCAGCCAAGATTGGGAGGCGGGCCACGAGCAGTACTTC
few,NA,TRBV7-8,TRBJ2-7,CASSLTYEQYF,TGTGCCAGCAGCCTAACCTACGAGCAGTACTTC
once,NA,TRBV4-3,TRBJ1-5,CASSQVITGNQPQHF,TGCGCCAGCAGCCAAGTTATTACAGGGAATCAGCCCCAGCATTTT
NA,TRBD1,TRBV15,TRBJ1-5,CATSRKQGVNQPQHF,TGTGCCACCAGCAGAAAACAGGGGGTCAATCAGCCCCAGCATTTT
NA,NA,TRBV7-9,TRBJ2-7,CASSTLAVGEQYF,TGTGCCAGCAGCACCTTAGCGGTTGGCGAGCAGTACTTC
few,NA,TRBV6-4,TRBJ1-1,CASSEGAHTEAFF,TGTGCCAGCAGTGAGGGGGCGCACACTGAAGCTTTCTTT
few,TRBD2,TRBV6-5,TRBJ2-5,CASSQGGETQYF,TGTGCCAGCAGTCAGGGAGGGGAGACCCAGTACTTC
NA,NA,TRBV30,TRBJ1-2,CAWSVRRQGYGYTF,TGTGCCTGGAGTGTACGAAGGCAGGGCTATGGCTACACCTTC
NA,TRBD1,TRBV7-6,TRBJ1-4,CASSLEGTGSNEKLFF,TGTGCCAGCAGCTTAGAAGGGACAGGGAGTAATGAAAAACTGTTTTTT
NA,NA,TRBV27,TRBJ1-5,CASSPNSGPQHF,TGTGCCAGCAGTCCTAATTCGGGTCCCCAGCATTTT